This TCR beta chain was observed in a study of T-cell memory formation after mild COVID-19. Overall study findings and caveats: The study found contracting CD4+ clones mainly in CM and EM and contracting CD8+ clones in EMRA.

The table lists this clonotype with a count of one. What it recognizes is unknown. From the 5' RACE reads, TCRdb called clonotypes with MiXCR, one entry per CDR3 protein. The sample carries a few hundred thousand distinct CDR3 sequences, around 15% recorded once. Looked up from germline, CDR1 is SGHNT and CDR2 is YYREEE (reference sequence). CDR3 length: 15 residues. After removal of 2 bases from V and 2 bases from J, the junction contained 3 bases not matched to a gene. This chain joins TRBV5-4 and TRBJ2-5; the match to TRBD2 covers 10 bases. The specimen was PBMCs or a T cell subset sorted from them (not recorded which). This receptor was obtained from a man between 18 and 29 years old who had mild COVID-19 (a few samples of this study predate the infection). Cell type and time point are not known. DNA of the CDR3: TGTGCCAGCAGCTTACTAGCGGGGATGCAAGAGACCCAGTACTTC. It is translated as CASSLLAGMQETQYF.